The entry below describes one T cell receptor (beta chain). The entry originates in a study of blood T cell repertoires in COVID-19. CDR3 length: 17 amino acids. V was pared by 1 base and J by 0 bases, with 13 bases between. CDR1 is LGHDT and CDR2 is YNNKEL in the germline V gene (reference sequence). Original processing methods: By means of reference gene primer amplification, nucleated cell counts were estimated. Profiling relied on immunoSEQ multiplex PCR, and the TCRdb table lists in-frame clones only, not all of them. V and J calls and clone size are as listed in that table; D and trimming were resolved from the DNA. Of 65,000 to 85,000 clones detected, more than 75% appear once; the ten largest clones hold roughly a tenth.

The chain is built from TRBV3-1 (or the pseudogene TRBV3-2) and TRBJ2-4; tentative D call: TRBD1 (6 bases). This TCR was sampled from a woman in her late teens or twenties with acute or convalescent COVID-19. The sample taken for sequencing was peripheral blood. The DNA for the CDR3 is TGTGCCAGCAGCCAAGGCCTGGACAGCCTAGCCAAAAACATTCAGTACTTC. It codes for CASSQGLDSLAKNIQYF.